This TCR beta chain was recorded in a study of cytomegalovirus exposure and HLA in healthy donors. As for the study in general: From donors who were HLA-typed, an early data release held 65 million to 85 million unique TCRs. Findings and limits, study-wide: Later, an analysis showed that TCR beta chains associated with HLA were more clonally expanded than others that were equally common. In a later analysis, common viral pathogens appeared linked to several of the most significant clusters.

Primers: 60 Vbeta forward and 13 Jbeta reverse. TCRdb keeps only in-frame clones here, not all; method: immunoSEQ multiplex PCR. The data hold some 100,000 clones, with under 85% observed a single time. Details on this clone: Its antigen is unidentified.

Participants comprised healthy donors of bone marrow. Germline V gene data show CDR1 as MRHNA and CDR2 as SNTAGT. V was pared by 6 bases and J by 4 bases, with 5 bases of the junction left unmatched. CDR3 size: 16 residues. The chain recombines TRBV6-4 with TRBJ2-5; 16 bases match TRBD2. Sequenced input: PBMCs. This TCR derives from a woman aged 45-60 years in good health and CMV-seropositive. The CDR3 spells CASRGTSGGAGETQYF. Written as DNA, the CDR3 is TGTGCCAGCAGGGGGACTAGCGGGGGGGCCGGAGAGACCCAGTACTTC.